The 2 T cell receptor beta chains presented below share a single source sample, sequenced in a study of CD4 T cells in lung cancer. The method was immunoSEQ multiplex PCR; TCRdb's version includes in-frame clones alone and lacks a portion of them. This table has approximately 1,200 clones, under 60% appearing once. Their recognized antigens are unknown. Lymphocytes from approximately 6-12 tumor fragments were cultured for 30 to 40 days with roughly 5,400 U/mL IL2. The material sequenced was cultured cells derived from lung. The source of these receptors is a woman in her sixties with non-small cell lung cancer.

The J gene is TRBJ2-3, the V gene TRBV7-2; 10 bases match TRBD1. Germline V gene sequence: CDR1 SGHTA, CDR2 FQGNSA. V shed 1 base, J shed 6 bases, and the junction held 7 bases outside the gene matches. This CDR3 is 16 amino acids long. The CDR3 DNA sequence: TGTGCCAGCAGCTTAGGTGGACAGGGGGTTAGTGATACGCAGTATTTT. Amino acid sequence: CASSLGGQGVSDTQYF.

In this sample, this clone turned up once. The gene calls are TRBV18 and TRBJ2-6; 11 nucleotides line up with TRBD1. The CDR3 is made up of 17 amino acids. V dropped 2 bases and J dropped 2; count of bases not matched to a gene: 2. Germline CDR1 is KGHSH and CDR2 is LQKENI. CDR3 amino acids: CASSPRTGGTGANVLTF. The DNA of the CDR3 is TGTGCCAGCTCACCAAGGACAGGGGGCACTGGGGCCAACGTCCTGACTTTC.